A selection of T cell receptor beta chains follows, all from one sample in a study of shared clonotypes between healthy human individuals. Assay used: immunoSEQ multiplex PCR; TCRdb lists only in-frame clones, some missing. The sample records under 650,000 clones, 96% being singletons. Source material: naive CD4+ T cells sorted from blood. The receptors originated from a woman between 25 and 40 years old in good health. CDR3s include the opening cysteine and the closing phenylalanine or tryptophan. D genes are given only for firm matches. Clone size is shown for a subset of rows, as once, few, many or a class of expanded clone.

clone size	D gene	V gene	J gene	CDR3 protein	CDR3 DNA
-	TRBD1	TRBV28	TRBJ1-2	CASSGQDYGYTF	TGTGCCAGCTCTGGACAGGACTATGGCTACACCTTC
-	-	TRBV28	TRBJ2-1	CASTAGDTDNEQFF	TGTGCCAGCACCGCTGGGGACACCGACAATGAGCAGTTCTTC
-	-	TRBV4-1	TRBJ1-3	CASSHILPPKGSGNTIYF	TGCGCCAGCAGCCACATACTACCCCCGAAGGGCTCTGGAAACACCATATATTTT
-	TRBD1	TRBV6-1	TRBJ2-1	CASRDRGRGNEQFF	TGTGCCAGCCGGGACAGGGGGCGAGGGAATGAGCAGTTCTTC
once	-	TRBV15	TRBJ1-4	CATSRPDRINEKLFF	TGTGCCACCAGCAGACCCGACAGGATTAATGAAAAACTGTTTTTT
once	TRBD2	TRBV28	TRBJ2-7	CASSPSRLLAGWDEQYF	TGTGCCAGCAGTCCCAGTCGCCTGCTAGCGGGATGGGACGAGCAGTACTTC
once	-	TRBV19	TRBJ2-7	CASSISAHYEQYF	TGTGCCAGTAGTATATCGGCCCACTACGAGCAGTACTTC
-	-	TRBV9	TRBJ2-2	CASSVGSSKGGELFF	TGTGCCAGCAGCGTAGGGTCCAGCAAAGGCGGGGAGCTGTTTTTT
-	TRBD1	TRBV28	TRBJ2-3	CASSSPQGAPGTDTQYF	TGTGCCAGCAGTTCTCCACAGGGGGCCCCTGGCACAGATACGCAGTATTTT
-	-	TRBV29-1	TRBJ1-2	CSVGRQDYGYTF	TGCAGCGTTGGTCGACAGGACTATGGCTACACCTTC
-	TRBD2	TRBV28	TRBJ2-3	CASSSAGLAGGGTADTQYF	TGTGCCAGCAGCTCCGCGGGACTAGCGGGAGGCGGTACCGCAGATACGCAGTATTTT
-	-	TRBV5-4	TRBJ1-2	CASSVGATVNYGYTF	TGTGCCAGCAGTGTGGGTGCGACAGTGAACTATGGCTACACCTTC
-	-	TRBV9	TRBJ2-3	CASSVVGGRGTDTQYF	TGTGCCAGCAGCGTAGTAGGGGGACGAGGCACAGATACGCAGTATTTT
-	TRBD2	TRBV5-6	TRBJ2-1	CASSLVGLAGSGEQFF	TGTGCCAGCAGCTTGGTTGGACTAGCGGGGTCAGGTGAGCAGTTCTTC
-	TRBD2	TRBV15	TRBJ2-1	CATSRDRGLAGEGSYNEQFF	TGTGCCACCAGCAGAGATAGGGGACTAGCGGGAGAAGGTTCCTACAATGAGCAGTTCTTC